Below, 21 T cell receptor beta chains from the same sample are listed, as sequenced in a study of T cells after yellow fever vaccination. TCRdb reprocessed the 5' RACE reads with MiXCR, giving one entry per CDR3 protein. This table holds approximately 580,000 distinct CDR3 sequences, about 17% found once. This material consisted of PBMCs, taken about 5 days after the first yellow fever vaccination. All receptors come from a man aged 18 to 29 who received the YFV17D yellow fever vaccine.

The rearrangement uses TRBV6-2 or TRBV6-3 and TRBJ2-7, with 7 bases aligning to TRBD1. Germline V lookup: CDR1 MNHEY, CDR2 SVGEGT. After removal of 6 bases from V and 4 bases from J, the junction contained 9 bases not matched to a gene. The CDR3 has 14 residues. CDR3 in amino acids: CASRKTGWGYEQYV. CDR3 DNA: TGTGCCAGCAGGAAGACAGGGTGGGGTTACGAGCAGTACGTC.

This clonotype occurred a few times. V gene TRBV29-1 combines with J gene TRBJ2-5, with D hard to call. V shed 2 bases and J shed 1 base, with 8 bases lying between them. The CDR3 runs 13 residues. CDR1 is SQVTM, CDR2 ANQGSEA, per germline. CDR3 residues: CSVEKNIQETQYF. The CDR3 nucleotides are TGCAGCGTTGAAAAGAATATCCAAGAGACCCAGTACTTC. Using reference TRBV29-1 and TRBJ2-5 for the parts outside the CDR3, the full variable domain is SAVISQKPSRDICQRGTSLTIQCQVDSQVTMMFWYRQQPGQSLTLIATANQGSEATYESGFVIDKFPISRPNLTFSTLTVSNMSPEDSSIYLCSVEKNIQETQYFGPGTRLLVL.

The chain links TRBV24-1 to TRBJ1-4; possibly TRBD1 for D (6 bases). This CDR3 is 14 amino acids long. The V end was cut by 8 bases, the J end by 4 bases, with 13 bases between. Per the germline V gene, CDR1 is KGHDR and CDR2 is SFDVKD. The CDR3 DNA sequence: TGTGCCACCACCCCCGGGGGCCTTAATGAAAAACTGTTTTTT. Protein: CATTPGGLNEKLFF.

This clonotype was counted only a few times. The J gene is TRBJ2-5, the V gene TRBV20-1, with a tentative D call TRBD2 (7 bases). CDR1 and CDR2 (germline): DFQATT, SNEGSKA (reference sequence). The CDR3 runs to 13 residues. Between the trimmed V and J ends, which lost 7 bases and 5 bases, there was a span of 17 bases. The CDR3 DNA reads TGCAGTGTCTTCGTGGGGGGGCTTGAGACCCAGTACTTC. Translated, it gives CSVFVGGLETQYF.

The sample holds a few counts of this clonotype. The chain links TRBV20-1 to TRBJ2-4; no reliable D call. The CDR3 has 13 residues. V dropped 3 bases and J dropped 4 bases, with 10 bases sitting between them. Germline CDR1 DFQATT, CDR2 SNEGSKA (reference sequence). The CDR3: CSASPGTKNIQYF. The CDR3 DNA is TGCAGTGCTAGCCCGGGTACGAAAAACATTCAGTACTTC.

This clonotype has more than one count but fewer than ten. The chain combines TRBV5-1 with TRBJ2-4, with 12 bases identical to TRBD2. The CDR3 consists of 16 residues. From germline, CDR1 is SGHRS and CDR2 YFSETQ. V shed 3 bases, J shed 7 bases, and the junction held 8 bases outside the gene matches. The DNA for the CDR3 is TGCGCCAGCAGCTCCCGCCTAGCGGGGGGGATGAACATTCAGTACTTC. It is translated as CASSSRLAGGMNIQYF.

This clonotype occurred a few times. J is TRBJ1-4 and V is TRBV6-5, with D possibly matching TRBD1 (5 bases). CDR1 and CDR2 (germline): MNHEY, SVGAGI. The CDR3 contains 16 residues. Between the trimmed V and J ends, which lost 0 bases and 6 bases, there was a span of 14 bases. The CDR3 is CASSYSGRVGDEKLFF. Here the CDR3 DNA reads TGTGCCAGCAGTTACTCGGGCCGCGTGGGGGATGAAAAACTGTTTTTT.

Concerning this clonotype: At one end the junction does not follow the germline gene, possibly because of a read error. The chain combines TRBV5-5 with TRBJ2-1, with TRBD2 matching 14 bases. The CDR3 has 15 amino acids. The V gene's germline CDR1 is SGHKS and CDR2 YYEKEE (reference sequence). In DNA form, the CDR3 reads TGTGCCAGCAGCTTATTCGGACTAGCGGGGGGTGAGGAGTTCTTC. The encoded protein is CASSLFGLAGGEEFF.

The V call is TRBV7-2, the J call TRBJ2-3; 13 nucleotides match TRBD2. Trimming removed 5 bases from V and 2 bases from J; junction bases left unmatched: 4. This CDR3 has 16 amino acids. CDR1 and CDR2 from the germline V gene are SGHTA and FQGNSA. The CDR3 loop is CASSELAGGVTDTQYF. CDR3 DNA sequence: TGTGCCAGCAGCGAACTAGCGGGGGGGGTCACAGATACGCAGTATTTT.

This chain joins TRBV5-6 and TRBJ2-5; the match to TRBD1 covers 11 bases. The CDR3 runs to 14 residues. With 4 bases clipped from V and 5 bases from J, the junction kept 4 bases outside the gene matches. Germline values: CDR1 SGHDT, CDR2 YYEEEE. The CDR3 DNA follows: TGTGCCAGCAGCGATGGACAGGGGGCGGAGACCCAGTACTTC. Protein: CASSDGQGAETQYF.

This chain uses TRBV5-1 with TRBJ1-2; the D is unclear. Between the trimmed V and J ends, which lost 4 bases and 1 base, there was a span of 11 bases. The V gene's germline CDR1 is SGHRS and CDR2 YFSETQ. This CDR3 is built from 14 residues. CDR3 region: CASSHLRGNYGYTF. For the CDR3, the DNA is TGCGCCAGCAGCCACTTGCGGGGTAACTATGGCTACACCTTC.

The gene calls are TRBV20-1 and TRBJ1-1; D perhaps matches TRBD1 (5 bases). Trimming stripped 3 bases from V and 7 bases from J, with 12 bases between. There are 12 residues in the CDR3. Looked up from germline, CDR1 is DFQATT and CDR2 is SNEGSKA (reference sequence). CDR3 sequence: CSARAGRIEAFF. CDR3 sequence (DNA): TGCAGTGCTAGGGCAGGGAGGATTGAAGCTTTCTTT.

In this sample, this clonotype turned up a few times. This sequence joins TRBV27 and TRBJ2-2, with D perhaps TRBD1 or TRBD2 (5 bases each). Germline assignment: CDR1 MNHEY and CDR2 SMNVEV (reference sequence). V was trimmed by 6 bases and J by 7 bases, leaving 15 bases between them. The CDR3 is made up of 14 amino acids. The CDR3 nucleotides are TGTGCCAGCAGGCTGGGGCTAGCTCACGGGGAGCTGTTTTTT. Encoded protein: CASRLGLAHGELFF.

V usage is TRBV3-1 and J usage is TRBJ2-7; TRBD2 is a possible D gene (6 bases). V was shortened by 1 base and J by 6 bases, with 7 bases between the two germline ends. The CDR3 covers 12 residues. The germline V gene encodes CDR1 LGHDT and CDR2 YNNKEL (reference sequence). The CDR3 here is CASSQVGGEQYF. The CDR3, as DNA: TGTGCCAGCAGCCAAGTGGGAGGCGAGCAGTACTTC.

The CDR3 DNA follows: TGTGCCAGCAGCTCCCCCGGGACAGGGGATTACTACGAGCAGTACGTC. It translates to CASSSPGTGDYYEQYV. The rearrangement joins TRBV5-5 to TRBJ2-7; 10 nucleotides agree with TRBD1. Germline CDR1 SGHKS, CDR2 YYEKEE (reference sequence). This CDR3 contains 16 residues. The V segment lost 3 bases and the J segment 3 bases; nucleotides outside the gene matches: 9.

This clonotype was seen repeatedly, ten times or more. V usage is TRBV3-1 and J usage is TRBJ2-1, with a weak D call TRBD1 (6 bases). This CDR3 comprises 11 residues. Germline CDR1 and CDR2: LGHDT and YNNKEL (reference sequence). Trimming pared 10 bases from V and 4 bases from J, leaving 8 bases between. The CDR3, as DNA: TGTGCCACCGGACAGTACAATGAGCAGTTCTTC. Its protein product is CATGQYNEQFF.

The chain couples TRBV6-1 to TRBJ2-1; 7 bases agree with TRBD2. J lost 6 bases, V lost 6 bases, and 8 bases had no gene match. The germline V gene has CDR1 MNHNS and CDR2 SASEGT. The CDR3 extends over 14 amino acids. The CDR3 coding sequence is TGTGCCAGCAGCAGTCTTAGCGGGCGCAATGAGCAGTTCTTC. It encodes CASSSLSGRNEQFF.

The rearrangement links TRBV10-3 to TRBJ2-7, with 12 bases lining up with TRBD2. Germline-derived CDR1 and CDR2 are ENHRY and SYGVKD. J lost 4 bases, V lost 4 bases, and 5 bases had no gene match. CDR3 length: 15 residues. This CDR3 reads CAISGLAGATYEQYF. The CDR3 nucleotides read TGTGCCATCAGTGGACTAGCGGGGGCTACGTACGAGCAGTACTTC.

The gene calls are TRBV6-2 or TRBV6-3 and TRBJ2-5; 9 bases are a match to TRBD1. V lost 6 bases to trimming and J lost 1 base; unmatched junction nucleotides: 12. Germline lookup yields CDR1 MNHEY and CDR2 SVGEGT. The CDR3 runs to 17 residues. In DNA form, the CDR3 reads TGTGCCAGCAGCCTCGATGGGACAGGGAGGGTCCAAGAGACCCAGTACTTC. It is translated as CASSLDGTGRVQETQYF.

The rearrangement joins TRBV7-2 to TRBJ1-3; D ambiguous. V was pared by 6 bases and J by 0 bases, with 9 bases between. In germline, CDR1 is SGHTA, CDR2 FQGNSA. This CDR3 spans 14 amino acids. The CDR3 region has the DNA TGTGCCAGCAGGGCCCAGCTCTCTGGAAACACCATATATTTT. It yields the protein CASRAQLSGNTIYF.

The CDR3 region has the DNA TGTGCCAGCAGCCGGGACTATTTCTACGAGCAGTACTTC. The encoded protein is CASSRDYFYEQYF. The genes are TRBV12-3 or TRBV12-4 and TRBJ2-7, with TRBD2 matching over 7 bases. J lost 3 bases, V lost 6 bases, and 5 bases had no gene match. The length of the CDR3 is 13 residues.